Each of the 24 T cell receptor beta chains below was sequenced from the same sample in a study of blood T cell repertoires in COVID-19. Assay used: immunoSEQ multiplex PCR; TCRdb lists only in-frame clones, some missing. This table has about 160,000 clones, about 90% appearing once. Material for sequencing was peripheral blood. All receptors come from a woman between 55 and 75 years old with active or convalescent COVID-19.

V gene TRBV5-1 combines with J gene TRBJ1-3; the D gene is possibly TRBD1 (6 bases). V lost 4 bases to trimming and J lost 4 bases, with 18 bases between them. Germline assignment: CDR1 SGHRS and CDR2 YFSETQ. The CDR3 covers 16 residues. The CDR3 region is CASSVGGTGGGNTIYF. The DNA of the CDR3 is TGCGCCAGCAGCGTAGGGGGTACTGGAGGAGGAAACACCATATATTTT.

V usage is TRBV19 and J usage is TRBJ1-1, with a possible D match to TRBD1 (5 bases). V lost 4 bases and J lost 0, with 18 bases in between. Germline V CDR1 and CDR2: LNHDA, SQIVND (reference sequence). This CDR3 contains 17 residues. CDR3 nucleotide sequence: TGTGCCAGTAGTAAGGATCGAAGGGGTCTCGTGAACACTGAAGCTTTCTTT. Its translation: CASSKDRRGLVNTEAFF.

The chain employs TRBV30 and TRBJ1-3; no firm D call. V lost 7 bases, J lost 0 bases, and 7 bases lay in between. Germline-derived CDR1 and CDR2 are GTSNPN and SVGIG (reference sequence). CDR3 length: 12 residues. For the CDR3, the DNA is TGTGCCTTAGTATACTCTGGAAACACCATATATTTT. Translated, it gives CALVYSGNTIYF.

The chain combines TRBV6-2 or TRBV6-3 with TRBJ1-2; TRBD1 is a possible D gene (5 bases). CDR3 length: 14 amino acids. The germline V gene has CDR1 MNHEY and CDR2 SVGEGT. The V and J ends lost 4 bases and 4 bases respectively, with 13 bases between them. CDR3 sequence (DNA): TGTGCCAGCAGTTTAGAACTAACAGGCTATGGCTACACCTTC. This codes for CASSLELTGYGYTF.

The V and J genes are TRBV5-1 and TRBJ1-1; D call uncertain. Trimming pared 0 bases from V and 1 base from J, leaving 7 bases between. The CDR3 totals 14 residues. The V gene's germline CDR1 is SGHRS and CDR2 YFSETQ. This chain's CDR3 is CASSLVVSNTEAFF. The CDR3 coding sequence is TGCGCCAGCAGCTTGGTAGTTTCGAACACTGAAGCTTTCTTT. The variable domain in full, with the rest retrieved from reference TRBV5-1 and TRBJ1-1, is KAGVTQTPRYLIKTRGQQVTLSCSPISGHRSVSWYQQTPGQGLQFLFEYFSETQRNKGNFPGRFSGRQFSNSRSEMNVSTLELGDSALYLCASSLVVSNTEAFFGQGTRLTVV.

The J gene is TRBJ1-2, the V gene TRBV5-6; 8 bases match TRBD1. Germline assignment: CDR1 SGHDT and CDR2 YYEEEE. The ends lost 3 bases at V and 3 bases at J; junction bases unmatched: 10. This CDR3 is 16 amino acids long. The CDR3 loop is CASSSALAGGYYGYTF. CDR3 DNA sequence: TGTGCCAGCAGCTCGGCATTAGCAGGGGGCTACTATGGCTACACCTTC. Full variable domain (rest looked up from reference TRBV5-6 and TRBJ1-2): DAGVTQSPTHLIKTRGQQVTLRCSPKSGHDTVSWYQQALGQGPQFIFQYYEEEERQRGNFPDRFSGHQFPNYSSELNVNALLLGDSALYLCASSSALAGGYYGYTFGSGTRLTVV.

This clone was observed once. The chain employs TRBV23-1 and TRBJ1-1; TRBD1 aligns across 7 bases. TRBV23-1 is an ORF, with its function uncertain. CDR3 length: 17 residues. Losses at the gene ends were 0 bases for V and 2 bases for J; bases not matched to a gene: 9. CDR3 in amino acids: CASSQSRTGIQNTEAFF. The CDR3 DNA follows: TGCGCCAGCAGTCAATCGAGGACAGGCATACAAAACACTGAAGCTTTCTTT.

The CDR3 loop reads CAIRTPWDAYGYTF. CDR3 coding DNA: TGTGCCATTCGGACACCTTGGGATGCGTATGGCTACACCTTC. The chain carries TRBV19 and TRBJ1-2; D possibly corresponds to TRBD1 (5 bases). The CDR3 is made up of 14 amino acids. V dropped 10 bases and J dropped 5 bases, with 20 bases sitting between them. Germline CDR1 LNHDA, CDR2 SQIVND (reference sequence).

The rearrangement joins TRBV2 to TRBJ1-2; D unresolved. Trimming pared 4 bases from V and 7 bases from J, leaving 19 bases between. Germline CDR1 SNHLY, CDR2 FYNNEI. The CDR3 is 15 amino acids. The CDR3 DNA is TGTGCCAGCAGTGGCCCGGGAGGCCCGGGTGGTGGCTACACCTTC. It is translated as CASSGPGGPGGGYTF. Looking up the rest from reference TRBV2 and TRBJ1-2 gives the full variable domain: EPEVTQTPSHQVTQMGQEVILRCVPISNHLYFYWYRQILGQKVEFLVSFYNNEISEKSEIFDDQFSVERPDGSNFTLKIRSTKLEDSAMYFCASSGPGGPGGGYTFGSGTRLTVV.

This sequence joins TRBV29-1 and TRBJ2-5; TRBD2 might be the D (7 bases). The V and J ends lost 7 bases and 2 bases respectively, with 14 bases between them. CDR3 length: 13 residues. Per germline, CDR1 SQVTM and CDR2 ANQGSEA. The CDR3 DNA reads TGCAGCGCAAAGGGGGGGGCACAAGAGACCCAGTACTTC. Its translation is CSAKGGAQETQYF.

The chain is built from TRBV15 and TRBJ2-7, with TRBD1 matching over 7 bases. Germline lookup yields CDR1 LNHNV and CDR2 YYDKDF (reference sequence). Losses at the gene ends were 0 bases for V and 2 bases for J; bases not matched to a gene: 7. This CDR3 contains 16 residues. The CDR3 DNA follows: TGTGCCACCAGCAGAGATCCGGAGACAGGGACCTACGAGCAGTACTTC. Translation gives CATSRDPETGTYEQYF.

This chain connects TRBV18 to TRBJ1-2, with 9 bases fitting TRBD1. CDR1 is KGHSH, CDR2 LQKENI, per germline. The CDR3 sequence is 14 residues long. Germline trimming cut 5 bases from V and 6 bases from J; bases unmatched to any gene: 7. CDR3 nucleotides: TGTGCCAGCTCATTGACGGGACAGGGACATGGCTACACCTTC. Translating gives CASSLTGQGHGYTF.

V and J are TRBV10-3 and TRBJ2-5, with 11 bases identical to TRBD2. V trimming: 0 bases; J trimming: 5 bases; junction bases outside the gene matches: 5. CDR3 size: 16 residues. CDR1 is ENHRY and CDR2 is SYGVKD in the germline V gene. The CDR3 nucleotides are TGTGCCATCAGTGAGTCTAGCGGGGGGGCCTTGGAGACCCAGTACTTC. This translates into CAISESSGGALETQYF.

V and J are TRBV5-1 and TRBJ1-4; perhaps TRBD1 as D (5 bases). The CDR3 sequence is 15 residues long. Germline lookup yields CDR1 SGHRS and CDR2 YFSETQ. Trimming shortened V by 4 bases and J by 0 bases, and 10 bases separated the two germline ends. The CDR3 DNA reads TGCGCCAGCAGCCCCCAGGGATCAACTAATGAAAAACTGTTTTTT. This encodes CASSPQGSTNEKLFF.

The V gene is TRBV7-2, the J gene TRBJ1-6, with D maybe TRBD1 (5 bases). The CDR3 is 15 residues long. The ends were cut back, 6 bases at V and 7 bases at J, with 16 bases in the middle. CDR1 is SGHTA, CDR2 FQGNSA, per germline. The CDR3 nucleotides read TGTGCCAGCAGTGGTACAGGTAGGGCGAATTCACCCCTCCACTTT. Translated, it gives CASSGTGRANSPLHF.

This clone was seen a single time. The chain couples TRBV6-4 to TRBJ1-1; TRBD1 might be the D (5 bases). Germline lookup yields CDR1 MRHNA and CDR2 SNTAGT. V lost 10 bases and J lost 3, with 15 bases in between. This CDR3 spans 13 amino acids. The CDR3 DNA reads as TGTGCCACTCCGGAGGGAGGGGACACTGAAGCTTTCTTT. Its protein is CATPEGGDTEAFF.

The chain joins TRBV3-1 (or the pseudogene TRBV3-2) to TRBJ2-7; D not certain. The V gene lost 2 bases and the J gene lost 3 bases, with 2 bases spanning the gap. CDR1 is LGHDT and CDR2 is YNNKEL in the germline V gene (reference sequence). The length of the CDR3 is 11 residues. The CDR3, as DNA: TGTGCCAGCAGCCAATACTACGAGCAGTACTTC. This sequence encodes CASSQYYEQYF.

CDR3 DNA sequence: TGTGCCAGCACGAGTACGGGACAGGGAGTCTATGGCTACACCTTC. Its protein is CASTSTGQGVYGYTF. The V gene is TRBV6-5, the J gene TRBJ1-2, with 9 bases matching TRBD1. CDR1 MNHEY and CDR2 SVGAGI come from the germline V gene. The CDR3 spans 15 residues. J was trimmed by 4 bases and V by 7 bases; bases with no gene match: 10.

The chain carries TRBV6-5 and TRBJ1-2; 7 bases match TRBD1. CDR1 and CDR2 (germline): MNHEY, SVGAGI. This CDR3 comprises 15 residues. V trimming: 2 bases; J trimming: 3 bases; junction bases outside the gene matches: 6. For the CDR3, the DNA is TGTGCCAGCAGTTACCTACAACAGGGGTACTATGGCTACACCTTC. This codes for CASSYLQQGYYGYTF.

Only a few counts were recorded for this clone. The chain recombines TRBV6-2 or TRBV6-3 with TRBJ1-2; 9 nucleotides agree with TRBD1. The V and J ends lost 2 bases and 6 bases, in that order; junction bases with no gene match: 7. The CDR3 spans 15 residues. CDR1 and CDR2 (germline): MNHEY, SVGEGT. CDR3 in amino acids: CASSYPGQGGNGYTF. In DNA form, the CDR3 reads TGTGCCAGCAGTTACCCGGGACAGGGAGGAAATGGCTACACCTTC.

V and J are TRBV3-1 (or the pseudogene TRBV3-2) and TRBJ2-2; 9 bases agree with TRBD2. The germline CDR1 and CDR2 sequences are LGHDT and YNNKEL (reference sequence). The V and J ends lost 4 bases and 6 bases, in that order; junction bases with no gene match: 6. CDR3 length: 15 residues. CDR3 protein: CASSLGTSPAGELFF. The CDR3 bases are TGTGCCAGCAGCCTAGGGACTAGCCCCGCCGGGGAGCTGTTTTTT.

V usage is TRBV25-1 and J usage is TRBJ1-5; D possibly corresponds to TRBD1 (6 bases). CDR1 is MGHDK and CDR2 is SYGVNS in the germline V gene. This CDR3 comprises 14 residues. V dropped 4 bases and J dropped 8 bases, with 15 bases sitting between them. CDR3 region: CASSGAGGPEPQHF. CDR3 nucleotides: TGTGCCAGCAGTGGGGCGGGGGGCCCAGAGCCCCAGCATTTT.

The table lists this clone with a count of one. Just one base apart from a much larger clone, this may be a read error. V and J are TRBV4-1 and TRBJ1-6; 8 bases match TRBD1. The V and J ends lost 1 base and 7 bases, in that order; junction bases with no gene match: 3. Germline assignment: CDR1 MGHRA and CDR2 YSYEKL. CDR3 length: 15 residues. The CDR3 is CASSQADRENSPLHF. The CDR3 nucleotides read TGCGCCAGCAGCCAAGCGGACAGGGAAAATTCACCCCTCCACTTT.

The rearrangement links TRBV5-8 to TRBJ1-5, with D possibly matching TRBD1 (5 bases). The CDR3 length is 16 residues. Germline V gene sequence: CDR1 SGHTS, CDR2 YDEGEE. V lost 6 bases and J 0 bases, leaving 16 bases between the germline ends. The CDR3 coding sequence is TGTGCCAGCACTAAGGGACTGGGGACTAGCAATCAGCCCCAGCATTTT. Its translation is CASTKGLGTSNQPQHF.